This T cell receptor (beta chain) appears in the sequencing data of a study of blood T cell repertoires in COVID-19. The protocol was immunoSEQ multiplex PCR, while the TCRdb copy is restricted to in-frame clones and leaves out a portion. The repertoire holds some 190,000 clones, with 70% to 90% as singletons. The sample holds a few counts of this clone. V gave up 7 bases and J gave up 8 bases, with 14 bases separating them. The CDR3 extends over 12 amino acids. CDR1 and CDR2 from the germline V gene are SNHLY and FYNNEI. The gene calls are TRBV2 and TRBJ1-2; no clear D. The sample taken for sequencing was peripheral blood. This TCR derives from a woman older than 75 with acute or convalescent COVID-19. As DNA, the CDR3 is TGTGCCAGCACGAGCGGGTCGGGAGGCTACACCTTC. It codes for CASTSGSGGYTF.